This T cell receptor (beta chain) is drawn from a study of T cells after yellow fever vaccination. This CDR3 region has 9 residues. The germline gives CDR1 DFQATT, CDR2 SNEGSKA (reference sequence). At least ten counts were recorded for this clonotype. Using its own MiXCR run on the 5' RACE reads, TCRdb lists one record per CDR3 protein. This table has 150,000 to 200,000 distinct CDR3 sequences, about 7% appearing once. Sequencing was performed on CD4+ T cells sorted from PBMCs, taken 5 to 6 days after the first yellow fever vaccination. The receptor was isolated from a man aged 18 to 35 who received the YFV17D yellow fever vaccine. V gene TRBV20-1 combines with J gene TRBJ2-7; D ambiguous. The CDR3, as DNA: TGCAGGAATATCGCGGAGCAGTACGTC. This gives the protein CRNIAEQYV.